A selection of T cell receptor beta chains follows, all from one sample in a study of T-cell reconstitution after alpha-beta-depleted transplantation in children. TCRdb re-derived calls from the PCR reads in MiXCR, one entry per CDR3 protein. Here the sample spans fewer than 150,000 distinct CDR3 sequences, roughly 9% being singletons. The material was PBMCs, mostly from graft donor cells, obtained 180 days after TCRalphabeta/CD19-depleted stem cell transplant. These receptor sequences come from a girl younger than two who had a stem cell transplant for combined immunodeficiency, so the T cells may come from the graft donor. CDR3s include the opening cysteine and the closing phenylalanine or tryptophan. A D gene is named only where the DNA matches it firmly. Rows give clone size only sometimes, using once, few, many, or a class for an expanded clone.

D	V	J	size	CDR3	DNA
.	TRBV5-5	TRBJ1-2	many	CASSFYGLPDGYTF	TGTGCCAGCAGCTTTTACGGGCTCCCCGATGGCTACACCTTC
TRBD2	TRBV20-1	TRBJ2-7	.	CSAREYGTSGRPGGEQYF	TGCAGTGCTAGAGAATACGGGACTAGCGGGAGGCCTGGGGGCGAGCAGTACTTC
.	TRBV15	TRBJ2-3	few	CATSRATDRRDTDTQYF	TGTGCCACCAGCAGAGCCACGGACAGGAGGGACACAGATACGCAGTATTTT
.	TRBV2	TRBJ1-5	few	CASSDAEATNQPQHF	TGTGCCAGCAGTGATGCGGAGGCCACCAATCAGCCCCAGCATTTT
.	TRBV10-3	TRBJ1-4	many	CAISDLGEKLFF	TGTGCCATCAGTGACCTAGGGGAAAAACTGTTTTTT
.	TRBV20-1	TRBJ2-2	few	CSASRSKPYTGELFF	TGCAGTGCTAGCCGGTCCAAACCCTACACCGGGGAGCTGTTTTTT
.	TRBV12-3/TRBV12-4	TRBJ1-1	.	CASGLALTGNTEAFF	TGTGCCAGCGGTTTAGCGCTAACCGGGAACACTGAAGCTTTCTTT
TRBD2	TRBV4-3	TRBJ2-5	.	CASSQERPSGGTIPQETQYF	TGCGCCAGCAGCCAAGAGCGGCCTAGCGGGGGGACTATACCGCAAGAGACCCAGTACTTC
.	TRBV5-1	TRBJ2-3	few	CASSLGHSDTDTQYF	TGCGCCAGCAGCTTAGGTCATTCTGACACAGATACGCAGTATTTT
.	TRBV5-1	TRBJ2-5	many	CASRSGETQYF	TGCGCCAGCAGGAGTGGCGAGACCCAGTACTTC
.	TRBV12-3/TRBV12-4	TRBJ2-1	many	CASSFYSSYNEQFF	TGTGCCAGCAGTTTTTACTCCTCCTACAATGAGCAGTTCTTC
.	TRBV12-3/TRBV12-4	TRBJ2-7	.	CASSLARGAYEQYF	TGTGCCAGCAGTTTGGCAAGGGGGGCCTACGAGCAGTACTTC
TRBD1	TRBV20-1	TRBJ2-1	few	CSAARDRGPWNEQFF	TGCAGTGCTGCCCGGGACAGGGGCCCCTGGAATGAGCAGTTCTTC
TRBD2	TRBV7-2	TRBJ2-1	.	CASSSVSGSSNEQFF	TGTGCCAGCAGCTCCGTGAGCGGGAGTTCGAATGAGCAGTTCTTC
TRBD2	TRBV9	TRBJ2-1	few	CASSAPGGLAGKRPYNEQFF	TGTGCCAGCAGCGCCCCGGGGGGACTAGCGGGAAAACGACCCTACAATGAGCAGTTCTTC
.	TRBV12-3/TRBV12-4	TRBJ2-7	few	CASRRSSYEQYF	TGTGCCAGCAGGCGAAGCTCCTACGAGCAGTACTTC
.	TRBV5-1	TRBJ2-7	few	CASSLAAPLSYEQYF	TGCGCCAGCAGCTTGGCCGCCCCTCTCTCCTACGAGCAGTACTTC
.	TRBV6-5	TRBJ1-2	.	CASSYSNSYGYTF	TGTGCCAGCAGTTACTCGAACAGCTATGGCTACACCTTC
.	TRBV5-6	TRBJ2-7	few	CASSQRTELSYEQYF	TGTGCCAGCAGCCAAAGGACAGAATTAAGCTACGAGCAGTACTTC
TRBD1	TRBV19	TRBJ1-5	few	CASRRDRGTRPQHF	TGTGCCAGTAGAAGGGACAGGGGCACCAGGCCCCAGCATTTT
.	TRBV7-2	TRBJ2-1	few	CASSLVGIYNEQFF	TGTGCCAGCAGCTTGGTGGGTATCTACAATGAGCAGTTCTTC
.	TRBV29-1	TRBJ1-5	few	CSVGGGDQPQHF	TGCAGCGTTGGAGGGGGGGATCAGCCCCAGCATTTT
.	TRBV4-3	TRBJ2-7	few	CASSQDEAGSYEQYF	TGCGCCAGCAGCCAGGACGAGGCAGGCTCCTACGAGCAGTACTTC
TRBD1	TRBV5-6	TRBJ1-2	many	CASRVGGGRGYTF	TGTGCCAGCAGGGTAGGAGGGGGCCGAGGCTACACCTTC
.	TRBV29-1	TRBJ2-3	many	CSVESGKFGTDTQYF	TGCAGCGTTGAATCGGGGAAATTTGGGACAGATACGCAGTATTTT
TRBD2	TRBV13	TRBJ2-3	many	CASSLTSGRPTDTQYF	TGTGCCAGCAGCTTAACTAGCGGGAGACCCACAGATACGCAGTATTTT
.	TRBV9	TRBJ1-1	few	CASSVGTLTEAFF	TGTGCCAGCAGCGTAGGAACACTCACTGAAGCTTTCTTT
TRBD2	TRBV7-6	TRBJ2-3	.	CASSSLGLAGSTDTQYF	TGTGCCAGCAGCTCACTCGGACTAGCGGGGAGCACAGATACGCAGTATTTT
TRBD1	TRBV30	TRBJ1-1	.	CAWTGTGPLNTEAFF	TGTGCCTGGACCGGGACAGGGCCACTGAACACTGAAGCTTTCTTT
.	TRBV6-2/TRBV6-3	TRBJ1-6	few	CASRADGNSPLHF	TGTGCCAGCAGGGCGGACGGGAATTCACCCCTCCACTTT
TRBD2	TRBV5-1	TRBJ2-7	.	CASSFTSGFLPYEQYF	TGCGCCAGCAGCTTTACTAGCGGGTTCTTACCCTACGAGCAGTACTTC
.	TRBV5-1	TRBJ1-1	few	CASSPHLYGPNTEAFF	TGCGCCAGCAGCCCGCACTTATACGGGCCCAACACTGAAGCTTTCTTT
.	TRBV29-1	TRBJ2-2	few	CSVGQMSTGELFF	TGCAGCGTCGGACAGATGTCCACCGGGGAGCTGTTTTTT
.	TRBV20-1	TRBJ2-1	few	CSAPRTGNEQFF	TGCAGTGCTCCACGAACGGGGAATGAGCAGTTCTTC
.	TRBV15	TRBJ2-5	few	CATSRDQWGVQETQYF	TGTGCCACCAGCAGAGATCAATGGGGGGTCCAAGAGACCCAGTACTTC
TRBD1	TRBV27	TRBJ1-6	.	CASSWTGISNSPLHF	TGTGCCAGCAGTTGGACAGGGATAAGTAATTCACCCCTCCACTTT
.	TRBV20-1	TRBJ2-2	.	CSASGDTGELFF	TGCAGTGCCTCCGGGGACACCGGGGAGCTGTTTTTT
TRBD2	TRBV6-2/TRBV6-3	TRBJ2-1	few	CASSTWTSREWNEQFF	TGTGCCAGCAGTACGTGGACTAGCAGGGAGTGGAATGAGCAGTTCTTC
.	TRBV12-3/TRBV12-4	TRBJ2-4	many	CASGIAKNIQYF	TGTGCCAGCGGAATAGCCAAAAACATTCAGTACTTC
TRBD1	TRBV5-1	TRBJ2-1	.	CASSLGTGGPHEQFF	TGCGCCAGCAGCTTGGGGACAGGGGGCCCGCATGAGCAGTTCTTC
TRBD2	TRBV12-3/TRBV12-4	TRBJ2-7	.	CASRPSGRGGYEQYF	TGTGCCAGCAGGCCCAGCGGGAGAGGCGGGTACGAGCAGTACTTC
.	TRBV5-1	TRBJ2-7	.	CASPRPRDKLYEQYF	TGCGCCAGCCCTAGGCCCAGGGACAAGCTTTACGAGCAGTACTTC
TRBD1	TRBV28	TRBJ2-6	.	CASSFKGAMGANVLTF	TGTGCCAGCAGTTTTAAGGGGGCGATGGGGGCCAACGTCCTGACTTTC
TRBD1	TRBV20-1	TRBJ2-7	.	CSARGDRVSYEQYF	TGCAGTGCTAGGGGAGACAGGGTTTCCTACGAGCAGTACTTC
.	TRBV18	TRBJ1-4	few	CASSPPGRKFTGTNEKLFF	TGTGCCAGCTCCCCTCCCGGACGGAAATTTACTGGAACTAATGAAAAACTGTTTTTT
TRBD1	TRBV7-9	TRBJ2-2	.	CASSGDRVNTGELFF	TGTGCCAGCAGCGGGGACAGGGTCAACACCGGGGAGCTGTTTTTT
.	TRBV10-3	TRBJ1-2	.	CAISDPGGYTF	TGTGCCATCAGTGACCCGGGAGGCTACACCTTC
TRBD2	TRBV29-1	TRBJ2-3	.	CSVAGGDGSHTQYF	TGCAGCGTAGCCGGGGGGGACGGGAGTCATACGCAGTATTTT
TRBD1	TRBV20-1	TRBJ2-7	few	CSAFLGQGIYEQYF	TGCAGTGCTTTTTTGGGACAGGGGATCTACGAGCAGTACTTC
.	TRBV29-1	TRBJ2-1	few	CSVEGWGFF	TGCAGCGTTGAAGGTTGGGGGTTCTTC
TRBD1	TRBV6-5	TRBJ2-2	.	CASSYKGQGRTGELFF	TGTGCCAGCAGTTATAAGGGACAGGGGAGAACCGGGGAGCTGTTTTTT
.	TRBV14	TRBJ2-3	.	CASSQWQTPVADTQYF	TGTGCCAGCAGCCAATGGCAGACCCCGGTTGCAGATACGCAGTATTTT
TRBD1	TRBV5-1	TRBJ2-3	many	CASSLEVRDSASTDTQYF	TGCGCCAGCAGCTTGGAGGTCCGGGACAGCGCTAGCACAGATACGCAGTATTTT
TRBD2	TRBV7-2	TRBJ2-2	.	CALRTSSTGELFF	TGTGCCCTTAGGACTAGCAGTACCGGGGAGCTGTTTTTT
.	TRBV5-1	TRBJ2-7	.	CASSFGTGSYEQYF	TGCGCCAGCAGCTTTGGGACGGGTTCCTACGAGCAGTACTTC